A single sample gave rise to the 21 T cell receptor beta chains below, sequenced in a study of T cell clonotyping in hematopoietic cell transplantation. The table came from immunoSEQ multiplex PCR; TCRdb's copy has only in-frame clones and leaves some out. This sample carries over 10,000 clones, around 85% of them seen once, and the ten largest clones take less than 7%. Sequencing was performed on PBMCs, taken 100 days after allogeneic stem cell transplant. Receptors originate from a female patient between 35 and 55 years old who had an allogeneic stem cell transplant from a related donor, so T cells may come from the graft donor. Some clones in this sample may be carry-over from other donors' samples.

This chain links TRBV23-1 with TRBJ2-5; possibly TRBD2 for D (5 bases). TRBV23-1 is placed among ORFs of uncertain function. V was clipped by 2 bases and J by 4 bases, with 17 bases between them. The CDR3 contains 16 residues. CDR3 amino acids: CASSQREVKGPETQYF. The CDR3 nucleotides are TGCGCCAGCAGTCAACGGGAAGTTAAGGGCCCAGAGACCCAGTACTTC.

CDR3 sequence (DNA): TGTGCCAGTAGTAGCGGGATAGGTCGCTACGAGCAGTACTTC. Protein: CASSSGIGRYEQYF. This chain connects TRBV19 to TRBJ2-7; tentative D call: TRBD2 (6 bases). The germline gives CDR1 LNHDA, CDR2 SQIVND (reference sequence). V was shortened by 4 bases and J by 3 bases, with 13 bases between the two germline ends. The CDR3 sequence is 14 residues long. Filled out from reference TRBV19 and TRBJ2-7, the complete variable domain reads DGGITQSPKYLFRKEGQNVTLSCEQNLNHDAMYWYRQDPGQGLRLIYYSQIVNDFQKGDIAEGYSVSREKKESFPLTVTSAQKNPTAFYLCASSSGIGRYEQYFGPGTRLTVT.

This rearrangement joins TRBV5-1 to TRBJ1-1; D is uncertain. CDR1 is SGHRS, CDR2 YFSETQ, per germline. The CDR3 covers 13 residues. Trimming removed 2 bases at V and 1 base at J, with 6 bases between. Here the CDR3 DNA reads TGCGCCAGCAGCTTAAGGCCGAACACTGAAGCTTTCTTT. Translation: CASSLRPNTEAFF.

The chain employs TRBV11-3 and TRBJ2-3, with D tentatively TRBD2 (6 bases). Germline loops: CDR1 SGHNT, CDR2 YENEEA. The CDR3 is 14 residues long. V lost 5 bases and J 5 bases, leaving 14 bases between the germline ends. The CDR3 bases are TGTGCCAGCAGCAATCTTAGGAGGGAAGATACGCAGTATTTT. Protein product: CASSNLRREDTQYF.

The genes are TRBV6-6 and TRBJ1-2; D is undetermined. Germline V gene sequence: CDR1 MNHNY, CDR2 SVGAGI (reference sequence). This CDR3 region has 14 residues. Trimming took off 6 bases at V and 3 bases at J, with 14 bases between the two ends. The CDR3 DNA reads as TGTGCCAGCAGCCCCGACATTTACTACTATGGCTACACCTTC. Encoded protein: CASSPDIYYYGYTF.

The chain is built from TRBV30 and TRBJ1-5; 8 bases line up with TRBD1. The germline V gene has CDR1 GTSNPN and CDR2 SVGIG (reference sequence). V was pared by 5 bases and J by 5 bases, with 8 bases of the junction left unmatched. The CDR3 runs 14 residues. CDR3 bases: TGTGCCTGGTCCCTAGGACAGGGACATCAGCCCCAGCATTTT. It encodes CAWSLGQGHQPQHF.

The V gene is TRBV29-1, the J gene TRBJ2-1; D ambiguous. The ends were cut back, 1 base at V and 7 bases at J, with 11 bases in the middle. Germline assignment: CDR1 SQVTM and CDR2 ANQGSEA. The CDR3 has 13 residues. DNA of the CDR3: TGCAGCGTTGAAGGGTGGGTGTTAAATGAGCAGTTCTTC. It is translated as CSVEGWVLNEQFF.

This chain links TRBV15 with TRBJ2-5, with 9 bases identical to TRBD2. The V gene's germline CDR1 is LNHNV and CDR2 YYDKDF (reference sequence). This CDR3 region has 16 residues. V lost 2 bases to trimming and J lost 5 bases; unmatched junction nucleotides: 9. CDR3 in amino acids: CATSRKLSGRGETQYF. Here the CDR3 DNA reads TGTGCCACCAGCAGAAAGCTTAGCGGGAGAGGGGAGACCCAGTACTTC.

V is TRBV6-5 and J is TRBJ2-2, with TRBD1 identical over 7 bases. J gave up 5 bases and V 3 bases, and 6 bases lay outside the gene matches. Germline lookup yields CDR1 MNHEY and CDR2 SVGAGI. This CDR3 comprises 15 residues. The CDR3: CASSYRDSRTGELFF. As DNA, the CDR3 is TGTGCCAGCAGTTATAGGGACAGCCGAACCGGGGAGCTGTTTTTT.

This chain joins TRBV28 and TRBJ1-1; D is undetermined. The CDR3 has 12 residues. V dropped 4 bases and J dropped 5 bases, with 8 bases sitting between them. Germline V gives CDR1 MDHEN, CDR2 SYDVKM. CDR3 in amino acids: CASSSRATEAFF. In nucleotides, the CDR3 is TGTGCCAGCAGTTCAAGGGCTACTGAAGCTTTCTTT.

The sample holds one count of this clone. V is TRBV6-5 and J is TRBJ1-6, with D possibly being TRBD1 (6 bases). V was trimmed by 4 bases and J by 2 bases, leaving 9 bases between them. Germline assignment: CDR1 MNHEY and CDR2 SVGAGI. The CDR3 covers 15 residues. CDR3 sequence reads: CASSFGGPYNSPLHF. DNA of the CDR3: TGTGCCAGCAGTTTCGGGGGGCCCTATAATTCACCCCTCCACTTT.

The rearrangement joins TRBV30 to TRBJ2-7; possibly TRBD2 for D (6 bases). This CDR3 comprises 15 residues. V lost 4 bases, J lost 4 bases, and 20 bases lay in between. Per the germline V gene, CDR1 is GTSNPN and CDR2 is SVGIG (reference sequence). The DNA of the CDR3 is TGTGCCTGGACCCCGGTAGGTAGGGCGGGGTACGAGCAGTACTTC. It translates to CAWTPVGRAGYEQYF. Full variable domain (remainder filled in from reference TRBV30 and TRBJ2-7): SQTIHQWPATLVQPVGSPLSLECTVEGTSNPNLYWYRQAAGRGLQLLFYSVGIGQISSEVPQNLSASRPQDRQFILSSKKLLLSDSGFYLCAWTPVGRAGYEQYFGPGTRLTVT.

The gene calls are TRBV5-6 and TRBJ1-2; D not certain. Between the trimmed V and J ends, which lost 0 bases and 6 bases, there was a span of 3 bases. Germline V gene lookup returns CDR1 SGHDT and CDR2 YYEEEE. The CDR3 totals 11 residues. CDR3 nucleotide sequence: TGTGCCAGCAGCTTGGGGAATGGCTACACCTTC. Amino acids: CASSLGNGYTF.

This chain joins TRBV11-2 and TRBJ1-4, with 7 positions matching TRBD1. The V and J ends lost 1 base and 5 bases, in that order; junction bases with no gene match: 1. There are 14 residues in the CDR3. CDR1 and CDR2 (germline): SGHAT, FQNNGV. The CDR3 protein is CASSLGTGNEKLFF. The CDR3 nucleotides are TGTGCCAGCAGCTTAGGGACAGGAAATGAAAAACTGTTTTTT.

This sequence joins TRBV2 and TRBJ2-3; D call uncertain. Deletions cut 6 bases from V and 9 bases from J, with 16 bases between. The CDR3 length is 13 residues. Germline CDR1 is SNHLY and CDR2 is FYNNEI. The CDR3 protein is CASRLGLVDTQYF. The CDR3 bases are TGTGCCAGCAGACTGGGCCTGGTGGACACGCAGTATTTT.

The rearrangement uses TRBV10-3 and TRBJ2-2, with 9 bases identical to TRBD1. The CDR3 is made up of 15 amino acids. From germline, CDR1 is ENHRY and CDR2 SYGVKD. The J segment lost 0 bases and the V segment lost 6 bases, leaving 2 bases of the junction unmatched. The CDR3 region has the DNA TGTGCCATCAGGGGACAGGGATCGAACACCGGGGAGCTGTTTTTT. Translating it yields CAIRGQGSNTGELFF.

The CDR3 is CATSRDQNYEQYF. DNA for the CDR3: TGTGCCACCAGCAGAGACCAGAATTACGAGCAGTACTTC. This chain uses TRBV15 with TRBJ2-7, with D unresolved. The CDR3 sequence is 13 residues long. Per germline, CDR1 LNHNV and CDR2 YYDKDF (reference sequence). The V gene lost 0 bases and the J gene lost 4 bases, with 7 bases spanning the gap. The variable domain in full, completed from reference TRBV15 and TRBJ2-7, reads DAMVIQNPRYQVTQFGKPVTLSCSQTLNHNVMYWYQQKSSQAPKLLFHYYDKDFNNEADTPDNFQSRRPNTSFCFLDIRSPGLGDTAMYLCATSRDQNYEQYFGPGTRLTVT.

The genes are TRBV19 and TRBJ1-1; D is unclear. Germline CDR1 is LNHDA and CDR2 is SQIVND (reference sequence). This CDR3 contains 13 residues. Trimming cost V 5 bases and J 3 bases, with 10 bases left between them. CDR3 in DNA: TGTGCCAGTAGTTTGGGTGTTGACACTGAAGCTTTCTTT. This encodes CASSLGVDTEAFF.

This clone is labeled large. The chain links TRBV19 to TRBJ1-5, with D perhaps TRBD1 (5 bases). CDR1 and CDR2 from the germline V gene are LNHDA and SQIVND (reference sequence). V lost 4 bases to trimming and J lost 7 bases, with 11 bases between them. The CDR3 is made up of 13 amino acids. The CDR3 coding sequence is TGTGCCAGTAGTACAGGGAATGGGCAGCCCCAGCATTTT. Translating it yields CASSTGNGQPQHF.

J is TRBJ1-5 and V is TRBV29-1, with 10 bases matching TRBD1. CDR1 is SQVTM and CDR2 is ANQGSEA in the germline V gene. The CDR3 contains 12 residues. Germline trimming cut 6 bases from V and 11 bases from J; bases unmatched to any gene: 7. The CDR3 protein is CSVETGGRTQHF. The CDR3, as DNA: TGCAGCGTAGAGACAGGGGGCAGGACCCAGCATTTT.

V and J are TRBV29-1 and TRBJ2-1, with D maybe TRBD1 (6 bases). Germline lookup yields CDR1 SQVTM and CDR2 ANQGSEA. V was cut by 3 bases and J by 9 bases, with 18 bases left in between. The CDR3 length is 14 residues. The CDR3 reads CSVETYREWSEQFF. CDR3 coding DNA: TGCAGCGTTGAGACGTACAGGGAGTGGAGTGAGCAGTTCTTC.